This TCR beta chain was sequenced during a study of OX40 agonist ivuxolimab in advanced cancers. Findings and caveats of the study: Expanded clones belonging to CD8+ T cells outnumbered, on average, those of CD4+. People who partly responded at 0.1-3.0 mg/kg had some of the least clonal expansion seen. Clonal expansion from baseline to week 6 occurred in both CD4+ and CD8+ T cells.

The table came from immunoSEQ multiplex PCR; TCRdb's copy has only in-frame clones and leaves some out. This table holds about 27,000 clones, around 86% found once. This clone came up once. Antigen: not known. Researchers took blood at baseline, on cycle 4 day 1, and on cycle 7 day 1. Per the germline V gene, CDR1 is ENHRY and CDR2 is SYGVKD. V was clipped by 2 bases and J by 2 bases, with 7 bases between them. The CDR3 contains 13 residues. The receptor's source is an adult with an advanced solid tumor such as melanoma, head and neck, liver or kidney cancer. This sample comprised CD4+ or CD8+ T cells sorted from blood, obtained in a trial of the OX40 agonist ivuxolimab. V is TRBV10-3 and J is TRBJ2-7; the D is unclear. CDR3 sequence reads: CAISEAGPYEQYF. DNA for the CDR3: TGTGCCATCAGTGAGGCAGGCCCCTACGAGCAGTACTTC.